A few counts support the clone carrying this TCR beta chain. Its target is not known. The trim removed 4 bases at V and 2 bases at J, leaving 3 bases unmatched. CDR1 is SQVTM and CDR2 is ANQGSEA in the germline V gene. This CDR3 has 15 amino acids. The data originate from a study of T cell clones after liver transplantation. Repertoires were generated with immunoSEQ multiplex PCR, while TCRdb's copy carries only in-frame clones and drops some. The sample includes roughly 62,000 clones, approximately 70% of them seen just once. Findings and caveats of the study: Migration into the graft, not deletion, may explain lost graft donor-reactive T cells.

The genes are TRBV29-1 and TRBJ2-3, with 13 bases lining up with TRBD2. The TCR sequence derives from a human patient who received a liver transplant. Some T cells could come from the graft donor. Here the sequenced sample was CD4+ T cells from blood, taken at the 15-month timepoint. The CDR3 DNA is TGCAGCGTTGTACTAGCGGGGGGGAACACAGATACGCAGTATTTT. It yields the protein CSVVLAGGNTDTQYF.